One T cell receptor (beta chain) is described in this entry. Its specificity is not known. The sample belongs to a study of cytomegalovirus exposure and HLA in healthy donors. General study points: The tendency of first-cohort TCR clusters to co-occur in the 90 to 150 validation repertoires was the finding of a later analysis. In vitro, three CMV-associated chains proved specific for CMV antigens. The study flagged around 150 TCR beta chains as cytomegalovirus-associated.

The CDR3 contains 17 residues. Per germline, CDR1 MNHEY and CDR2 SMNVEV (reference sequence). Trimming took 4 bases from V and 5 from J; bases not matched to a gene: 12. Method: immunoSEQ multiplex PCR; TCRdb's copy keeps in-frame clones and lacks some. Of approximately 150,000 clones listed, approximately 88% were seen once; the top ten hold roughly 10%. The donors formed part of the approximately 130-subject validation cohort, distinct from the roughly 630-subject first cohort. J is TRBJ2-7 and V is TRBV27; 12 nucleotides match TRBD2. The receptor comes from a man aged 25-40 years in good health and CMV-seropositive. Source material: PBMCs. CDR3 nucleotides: TGTGCCAGCAGTTCACTAATACGACTAGCGGGAGAGGACGAGCAGTACTTC. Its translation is CASSSLIRLAGEDEQYF.